A single sample is the source of the 30 T cell receptor beta chains below, sequenced in a study of STAT5B mutations in CD4+ large granular lymphocyte leukemia. Clones were read by immunoSEQ multiplex PCR, and TCRdb kept only the in-frame ones, dropping some. In the table there are 30,000 to 40,000 clones, about 80% of which are singletons. The sequenced sample was CD4+ T cells from blood buffy coats. The origin of the receptors is a human donor in good health.

V usage is TRBV7-2 and J usage is TRBJ1-2; D gene uncertain. This CDR3 is built from 15 residues. The germline CDR1 and CDR2 sequences are SGHTA and FQGNSA. Trimming stripped 2 bases from V and 2 bases from J, with 12 bases between. The CDR3: CASSLRVNPNYGYTF. The CDR3 DNA follows: TGTGCCAGCAGCTTACGGGTAAATCCCAACTATGGCTACACCTTC.

This sequence joins TRBV29-1 and TRBJ2-1; 8 bases match TRBD2. This CDR3 has 16 residues. The junction had 11 bases not matched to a gene; V was cut back by 6 bases and J by 1 base. Germline CDR1 and CDR2: SQVTM and ANQGSEA. The CDR3 sequence is CSVGPLRGESYNEQFF. DNA of the CDR3: TGCAGCGTGGGCCCTCTGCGGGGGGAGTCCTACAATGAGCAGTTCTTC.

The V call is TRBV6-6, the J call TRBJ1-6; D is uncertain. The germline CDR1 and CDR2 sequences are MNHNY and SVGAGI (reference sequence). Trimming cost V 6 bases and J 7 bases, with 10 bases left between them. The length of the CDR3 is 13 residues. The CDR3 is CASSRELNSPLHF. CDR3 nucleotide sequence: TGTGCCAGCAGCCGGGAACTAAATTCACCCCTCCACTTT.

This clone has a handful of counts. J is TRBJ1-5 and V is TRBV7-2; TRBD1 matches at 7 bases. Losses at the gene ends were 3 bases for V and 7 bases for J; bases not matched to a gene: 3. This CDR3 is 13 amino acids long. Germline V lookup: CDR1 SGHTA, CDR2 FQGNSA. CDR3 DNA: TGTGCCAGCAGCTTCACAGGGGCCCAGCCCCAGCATTTT. Its protein product is CASSFTGAQPQHF.

This chain joins TRBV4-3 and TRBJ2-7; D unresolved. Trimming shortened V by 0 bases and J by 5 bases, and 11 bases separated the two germline ends. Germline V gene sequence: CDR1 LGHNA, CDR2 YSLEER. The CDR3 totals 14 residues. CDR3 sequence reads: CASSQETGWDEQYF. The DNA of the CDR3 is TGCGCCAGCAGCCAAGAGACTGGCTGGGACGAGCAGTACTTC.

V is TRBV7-9 and J is TRBJ2-1; TRBD2 matches at 11 bases. There are 16 residues in the CDR3. Germline V lookup: CDR1 SEHNR, CDR2 FQNEAQ (reference sequence). J gave up 3 bases and V 5 bases, and 6 bases lay outside the gene matches. The CDR3 loop reads CASSPGGTSGYNEQFF. Written as DNA, the CDR3 is TGTGCCAGCAGCCCCGGAGGGACTAGCGGCTACAATGAGCAGTTCTTC.

This clone occurred a few times. This chain joins TRBV7-9 and TRBJ2-1; D uncertain. The CDR3 is made up of 14 amino acids. Germline V gene lookup returns CDR1 SEHNR and CDR2 FQNEAQ (reference sequence). V lost 2 bases to trimming and J lost 3 bases, with 8 bases between them. The CDR3, as DNA: TGTGCCAGCAGCTTACAACTCGTCTACAATGAGCAGTTCTTC. This sequence encodes CASSLQLVYNEQFF.

This chain links TRBV4-2 with TRBJ2-2, with D perhaps TRBD1 (5 bases). Germline V gene lookup returns CDR1 LGHNA and CDR2 YNFKEQ. The CDR3 is 15 residues long. With 1 base removed from V and 4 bases from J, the gap between germline ends came to 10 bases. The CDR3 region is CASSQGLGATGELFF. The CDR3 DNA reads TGTGCCAGCAGCCAAGGTCTAGGGGCCACCGGGGAGCTGTTTTTT.

The V gene is TRBV5-1, the J gene TRBJ2-5; 13 bases fit TRBD2. The CDR3 runs 15 residues. Germline V gene sequence: CDR1 SGHRS, CDR2 YFSETQ. The trim removed 2 bases at V and 4 bases at J, leaving 2 bases unmatched. Written as DNA, the CDR3 is TGCGCCAGCAGCTTTGGACTAGCGGGGGTAGAGACCCAGTACTTC. Amino acids: CASSFGLAGVETQYF.

The CDR3 loop reads CASSFASGGPYEQYF. The CDR3 region has the DNA TGTGCCAGCAGCTTCGCTAGCGGGGGGCCCTACGAGCAGTACTTC. This sequence joins TRBV7-8 and TRBJ2-7; 11 positions agree with TRBD2. Germline V lookup: CDR1 SGHVS, CDR2 FQNEAQ. This CDR3 region has 15 residues. Trimming at V came to 3 bases and at J to 2 bases, leaving 3 bases not matched to a gene. Variable domain in full (rest from reference TRBV7-8 and TRBJ2-7): GAGVSQSPRYKVAKRGQDVALRCDPISGHVSLFWYQQALGQGPEFLTYFQNEAQLDKSGLPSDRFFAERPEGSVSTLKIQRTQQEDSAVYLCASSFASGGPYEQYFGPGTRLTVT.

V gene TRBV25-1 combines with J gene TRBJ1-3; a possible D gene is TRBD1 (6 bases). The germline V and J ends were trimmed by 0 bases and 2 bases, with 11 bases remaining between them. The germline gives CDR1 MGHDK, CDR2 SYGVNS. This CDR3 has 16 residues. The CDR3 here is CASSEYGGAPGNTIYF. The CDR3 region has the DNA TGTGCCAGCAGTGAATATGGGGGGGCTCCTGGAAACACCATATATTTT.

The chain couples TRBV6-4 to TRBJ1-6; D ambiguous. The CDR3 consists of 14 residues. Deletions cut 5 bases from V and 6 bases from J, with 11 bases between. The germline CDR1 and CDR2 sequences are MRHNA and SNTAGT. CDR3 protein: CASSIDPSNSPLHF. CDR3 nucleotides: TGTGCCAGCAGTATCGACCCCAGTAATTCACCCCTCCACTTT.

The chain links TRBV21-1 to TRBJ2-1; the DNA was not used to check the table's D call, TRBD2. TRBV21-1 is a known pseudogene. The CDR3 is 17 amino acids. The DNA for the CDR3 is TGTGCCAGCAGCAAAGGAGGGACTAGCCTCAGCAACAATGAGCAGTTCTTC. Translating it yields CASSKGGTSLSNNEQFF.

This clone showed up just a few times. The V call is TRBV5-1, the J call TRBJ1-4; D ambiguous. CDR1 is SGHRS and CDR2 is YFSETQ in the germline V gene. This CDR3 is built from 14 residues. V lost 0 bases to trimming and J lost 12 bases, with 15 bases between them. The CDR3 coding sequence is TGCGCCAGCAGCTTGGCCCGGTTCGGGAGTGAACTGTTTTTT. Its protein is CASSLARFGSELFF.

The V and J genes are TRBV2 and TRBJ1-1, with TRBD1 matching over 9 bases. Losses at the gene ends were 4 bases for V and 4 bases for J; bases not matched to a gene: 13. The CDR3 loop spans 17 amino acids. Germline V gene data show CDR1 as SNHLY and CDR2 as FYNNEI. The DNA of the CDR3 is TGTGCCAGCAGTGCGTCGGGACAGGGTTTGAGGCGCACTGAAGCTTTCTTT. Amino acids: CASSASGQGLRRTEAFF.

This clone was seen only a few times. This rearrangement joins TRBV2 to TRBJ1-5, with D maybe TRBD1 (6 bases). Trimming cost V 6 bases and J 6 bases, with 15 bases left between them. The CDR3 sequence is 14 residues long. Germline values: CDR1 SNHLY, CDR2 FYNNEI. In DNA, the CDR3 is TGTGCCAGCAGCCCTGAGGGGGGGCGTCAGCCCCAGCATTTT. It is translated as CASSPEGGRQPQHF.

This clone showed up just once. The V and J genes are TRBV4-2 and TRBJ2-5, with TRBD2 matching 11 bases. The CDR3 has 16 residues. Germline V lookup: CDR1 LGHNA, CDR2 YNFKEQ. J gave up 5 bases and V 0 bases, and 5 bases lay outside the gene matches. This CDR3 reads CASSQDLVAGGETQYF. In nucleotides, the CDR3 is TGTGCCAGCAGCCAAGATTTAGTAGCGGGGGGGGAGACCCAGTACTTC.

This clone showed up just once. The chain combines TRBV7-9 with TRBJ2-5; 7 bases line up with TRBD1. This CDR3 is built from 18 residues. With V trimmed by 4 bases and J by 4 bases, 18 bases remained unmatched. The germline V gene encodes CDR1 SEHNR and CDR2 FQNEAQ (reference sequence). CDR3 coding DNA: TGTGCCAGCAGCTCCTACCAAAGGGAGACAGGGTCAAGAGAGACCCAGTACTTC. This translates into CASSSYQRETGSRETQYF.

This clone was seen just once. The chain carries TRBV6-6 and TRBJ2-7; a possible D gene is TRBD2 (5 bases). With 7 bases removed from V and 0 bases from J, the gap between germline ends came to 13 bases. This CDR3 contains 14 residues. Germline-derived CDR1 and CDR2 are MNHNY and SVGAGI (reference sequence). DNA of the CDR3: TGTGCCAGCAAAGTAGCGCCAAGCTCCTACGAGCAGTACTTC. It is translated as CASKVAPSSYEQYF.

CDR3 sequence reads: CASSLEVGQGRTQYF. The CDR3 bases are TGTGCCAGCAGCTTGGAAGTGGGACAGGGGAGGACCCAGTACTTC. The rearrangement joins TRBV5-5 to TRBJ2-5; TRBD1 agrees at 10 bases. CDR1 and CDR2 (germline): SGHKS, YYEKEE (reference sequence). V was clipped by 0 bases and J by 7 bases; unmatched bases: 6. This CDR3 has 15 residues. The entire variable domain, with the rest obtained from reference TRBV5-5 and TRBJ2-5, is as follows: DAGVTQSPTHLIKTRGQQVTLRCSPISGHKSVSWYQQVLGQGPQFIFQYYEKEERGRGNFPDRFSARQFPNYSSELNVNALLLGDSALYLCASSLEVGQGRTQYFGPGTRLLVL.

V and J are TRBV5-4 and TRBJ2-1; tentative D call: TRBD2 (6 bases). Deletions cut 0 bases from V and 4 bases from J, with 14 bases between. The CDR3 spans 16 residues. Germline-derived CDR1 and CDR2 are SGHNT and YYREEE (reference sequence). CDR3 DNA: TGTGCCAGCAGCTTGGAGCCGGGACTCCAGTACAATGAGCAGTTCTTC. Translating it yields CASSLEPGLQYNEQFF.

This clone was detected only a few times. The chain employs TRBV11-3 and TRBJ1-2; TRBD1 is a possible D gene (5 bases). The length of the CDR3 is 13 residues. The V gene lost 1 base and the J gene lost 3 bases, with 6 bases spanning the gap. CDR1 SGHNT and CDR2 YENEEA come from the germline V gene. The CDR3: CASSLAGDYGYTF. The CDR3 bases are TGTGCCAGCAGCTTAGCGGGGGACTATGGCTACACCTTC. The variable domain in full, completed from reference TRBV11-3 and TRBJ1-2, reads EAGVVQSPRYKIIEKKQPVAFWCNPISGHNTLYWYLQNLGQGPELLIRYENEEAVDDSQLPKDRFSAERLKGVDSTLKIQPAELGDSAVYLCASSLAGDYGYTFGSGTRLTVV.

The gene calls are TRBV4-1 and TRBJ2-1; D is ambiguous. The CDR3 contains 16 residues. V lost 6 bases and J lost 5, with 20 bases in between. Per germline, CDR1 MGHRA and CDR2 YSYEKL. The CDR3 region is CASSPFGASHHNEQFF. CDR3 bases: TGCGCCAGCAGTCCCTTCGGCGCCTCCCACCACAATGAGCAGTTCTTC.

The chain carries TRBV7-8 and TRBJ1-4; no clear D gene. Between the trimmed V and J ends, which lost 1 base and 2 bases, there was a span of 14 bases. Germline V gene sequence: CDR1 SGHVS, CDR2 FQNEAQ. The CDR3 has 17 residues. CDR3 amino acids: CASSLGFSPGTNEKLFF. The CDR3 coding sequence is TGTGCCAGCAGCTTAGGGTTTTCCCCTGGGACTAATGAAAAACTGTTTTTT.

This sequence joins TRBV19 and TRBJ2-7; D gene unclear. CDR1 LNHDA and CDR2 SQIVND come from the germline V gene (reference sequence). The CDR3 sequence is 13 residues long. V shed 4 bases and J shed 2 bases, with 9 bases lying between them. This CDR3 reads CASSRSLTYEQYF. DNA of the CDR3: TGTGCCAGTAGTAGGTCCTTAACCTACGAGCAGTACTTC.

The chain carries TRBV19 and TRBJ2-2, with 10 bases lining up with TRBD2. V lost 6 bases, J lost 2 bases, and 12 bases stayed unmatched. The CDR3 totals 18 residues. Germline CDR1 LNHDA, CDR2 SQIVND (reference sequence). The CDR3 DNA reads TGTGCCAGTAGAAAGCGGGAGGGACAGGCCCAAAACACCGGGGAGCTGTTTTTT. Its protein product is CASRKREGQAQNTGELFF.

This chain connects TRBV12-5 to TRBJ1-1, with D possibly TRBD1 on 5 matching bases. V dropped 4 bases and J dropped 0 bases, with 12 bases sitting between them. The germline gives CDR1 LGHNT, CDR2 FRNRAP. The CDR3 extends over 15 amino acids. CDR3 in amino acids: CASGSQQALNTEAFF. The CDR3 bases are TGTGCTAGTGGTTCGCAACAGGCCCTGAACACTGAAGCTTTCTTT.

The V call is TRBV19, the J call TRBJ1-4, with TRBD1 as a possible D gene (5 bases). The V gene lost 10 bases and the J gene lost 4 bases, with 10 bases spanning the gap. Germline V CDR1 and CDR2: LNHDA, SQIVND (reference sequence). The CDR3 is made up of 12 amino acids. The CDR3: CATGGDNEKLFF. CDR3 nucleotide sequence: TGTGCCACTGGAGGGGATAATGAAAAACTGTTTTTT.

This clone was recorded only once. This rearrangement joins TRBV11-2 to TRBJ2-7, with D maybe TRBD1 (6 bases). CDR3 length: 15 residues. The V end was cut by 1 base, the J end by 7 bases, with 17 bases between. CDR1 is SGHAT, CDR2 FQNNGV, per germline. The CDR3 region is CASSLVIQGTREQYF. The CDR3, as DNA: TGTGCCAGCAGCTTAGTTATCCAGGGGACGAGGGAGCAGTACTTC.

V usage is TRBV15 and J usage is TRBJ1-3; unclear D gene. The CDR3 sequence is 13 residues long. Per the germline V gene, CDR1 is LNHNV and CDR2 is YYDKDF (reference sequence). Trimming stripped 5 bases from V and 1 base from J, with 6 bases between. The CDR3 here is CATSAGSGNTIYF. The CDR3, as DNA: TGTGCCACCAGCGCGGGTTCTGGAAACACCATATATTTT.